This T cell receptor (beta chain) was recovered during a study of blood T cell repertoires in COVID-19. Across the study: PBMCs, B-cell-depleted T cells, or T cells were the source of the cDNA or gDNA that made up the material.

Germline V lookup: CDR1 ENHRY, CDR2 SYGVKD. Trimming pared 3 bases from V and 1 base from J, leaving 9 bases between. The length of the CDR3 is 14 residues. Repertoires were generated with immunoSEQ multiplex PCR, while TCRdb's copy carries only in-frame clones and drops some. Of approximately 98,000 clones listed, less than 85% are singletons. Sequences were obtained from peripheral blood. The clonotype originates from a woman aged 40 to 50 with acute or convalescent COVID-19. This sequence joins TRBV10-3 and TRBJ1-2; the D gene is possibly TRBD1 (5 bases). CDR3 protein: CAISEGADNYGYTF. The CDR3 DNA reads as TGTGCCATCAGTGAAGGGGCGGATAACTATGGCTACACCTTC.